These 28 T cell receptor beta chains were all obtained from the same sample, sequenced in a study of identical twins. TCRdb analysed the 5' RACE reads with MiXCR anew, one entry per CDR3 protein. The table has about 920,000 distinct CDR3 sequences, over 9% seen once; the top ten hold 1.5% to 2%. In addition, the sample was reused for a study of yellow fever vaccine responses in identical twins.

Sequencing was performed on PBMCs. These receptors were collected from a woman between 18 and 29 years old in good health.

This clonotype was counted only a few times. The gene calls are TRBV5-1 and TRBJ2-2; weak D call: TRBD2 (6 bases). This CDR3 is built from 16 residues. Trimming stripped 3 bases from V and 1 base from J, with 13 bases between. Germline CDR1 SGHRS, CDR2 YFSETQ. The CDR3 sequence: CASSSGGGLNTGELFF. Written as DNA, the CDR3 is TGCGCCAGCAGCTCCGGTGGGGGACTGAACACCGGGGAGCTGTTTTTT.

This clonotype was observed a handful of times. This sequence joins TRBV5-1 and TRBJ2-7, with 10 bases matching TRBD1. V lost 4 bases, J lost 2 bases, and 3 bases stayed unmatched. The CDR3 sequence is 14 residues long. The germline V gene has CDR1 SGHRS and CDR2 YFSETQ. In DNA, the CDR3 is TGCGCCAGCAGCCGTGGGACAGGGGCCTACGAGCAGTACGTC. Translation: CASSRGTGAYEQYV.

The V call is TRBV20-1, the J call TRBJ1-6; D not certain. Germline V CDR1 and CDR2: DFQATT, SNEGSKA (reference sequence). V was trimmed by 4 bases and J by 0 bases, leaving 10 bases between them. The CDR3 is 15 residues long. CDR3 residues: CSAIPDNSYNSPLHF. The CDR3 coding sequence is TGCAGTGCTATACCGGATAACTCCTATAATTCACCCCTCCACTTT.

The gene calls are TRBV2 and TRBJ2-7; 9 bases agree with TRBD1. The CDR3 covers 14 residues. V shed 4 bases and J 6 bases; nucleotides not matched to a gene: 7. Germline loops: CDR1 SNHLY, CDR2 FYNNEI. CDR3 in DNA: TGTGCCAGCAGTGGGGGGACAGGGAGGACCGAGCAGTACTTC. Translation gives CASSGGTGRTEQYF.

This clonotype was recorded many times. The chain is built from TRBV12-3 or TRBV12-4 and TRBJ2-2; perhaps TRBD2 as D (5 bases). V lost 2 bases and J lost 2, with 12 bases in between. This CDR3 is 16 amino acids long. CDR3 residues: CASSLNGNPNTGELFF. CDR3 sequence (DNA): TGTGCCAGCAGTTTAAACGGGAACCCCAACACCGGGGAGCTGTTTTTT.

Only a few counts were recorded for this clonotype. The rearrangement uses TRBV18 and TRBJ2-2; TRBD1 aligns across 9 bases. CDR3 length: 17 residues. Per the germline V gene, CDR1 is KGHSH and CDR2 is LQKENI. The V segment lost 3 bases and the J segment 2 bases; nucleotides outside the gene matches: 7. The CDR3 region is CASSPLRQGGNTGELFF. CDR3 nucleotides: TGTGCCAGCTCACCCCTCCGACAGGGGGGTAACACCGGGGAGCTGTTTTTT.

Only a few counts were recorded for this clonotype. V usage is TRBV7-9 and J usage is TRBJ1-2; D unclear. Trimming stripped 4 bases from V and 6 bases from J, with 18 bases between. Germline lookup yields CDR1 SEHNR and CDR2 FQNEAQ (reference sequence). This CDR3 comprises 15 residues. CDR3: CASSSPGSPKDGYTF. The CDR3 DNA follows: TGTGCCAGCAGCTCCCCTGGGTCTCCCAAGGATGGCTACACCTTC.

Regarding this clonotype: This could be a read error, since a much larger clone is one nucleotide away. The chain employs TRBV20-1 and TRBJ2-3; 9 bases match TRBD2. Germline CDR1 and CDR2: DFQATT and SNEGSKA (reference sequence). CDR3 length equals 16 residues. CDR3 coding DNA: TGCTGTGCTAGACCACTGGCGGGAGGGTTCACAGATACGCAGTATTTT. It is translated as CCARPLAGGFTDTQYF.

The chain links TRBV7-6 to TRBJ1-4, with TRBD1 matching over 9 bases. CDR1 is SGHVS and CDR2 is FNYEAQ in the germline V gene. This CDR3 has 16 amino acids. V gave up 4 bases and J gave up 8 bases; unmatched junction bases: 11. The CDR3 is CASSSKPGTGNEKLFF. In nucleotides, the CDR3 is TGTGCCAGCAGCTCCAAGCCCGGGACAGGGAACGAAAAACTGTTTTTT.

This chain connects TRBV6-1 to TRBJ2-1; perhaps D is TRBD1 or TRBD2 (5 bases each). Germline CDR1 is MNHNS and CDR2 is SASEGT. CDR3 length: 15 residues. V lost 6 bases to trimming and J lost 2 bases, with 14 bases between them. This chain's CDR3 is CASRESGATYNEQFF. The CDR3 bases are TGTGCCAGCAGGGAGTCCGGGGCCACCTACAATGAGCAGTTCTTC.

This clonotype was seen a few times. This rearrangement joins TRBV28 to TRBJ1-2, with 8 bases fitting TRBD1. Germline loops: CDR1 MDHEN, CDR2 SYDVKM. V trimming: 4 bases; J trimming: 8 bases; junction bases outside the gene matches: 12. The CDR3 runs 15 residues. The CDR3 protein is CASSSPLQGARGYTF. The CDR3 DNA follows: TGTGCCAGCAGTTCCCCCTTGCAGGGGGCGCGAGGCTACACCTTC.

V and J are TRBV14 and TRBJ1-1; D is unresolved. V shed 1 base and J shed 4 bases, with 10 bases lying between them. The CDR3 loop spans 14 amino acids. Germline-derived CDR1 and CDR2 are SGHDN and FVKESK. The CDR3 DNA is TGTGCCAGCAGCCAAGCGGGTGGGTTCACTGAAGCTTTCTTT. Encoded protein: CASSQAGGFTEAFF.

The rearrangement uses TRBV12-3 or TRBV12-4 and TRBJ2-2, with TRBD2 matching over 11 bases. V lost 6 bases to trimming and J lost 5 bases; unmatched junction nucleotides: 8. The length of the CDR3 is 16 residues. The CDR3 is CASRQSGTSGTGELFF. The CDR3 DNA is TGTGCCAGCAGGCAATCCGGGACTAGCGGAACCGGGGAGCTGTTTTTT.

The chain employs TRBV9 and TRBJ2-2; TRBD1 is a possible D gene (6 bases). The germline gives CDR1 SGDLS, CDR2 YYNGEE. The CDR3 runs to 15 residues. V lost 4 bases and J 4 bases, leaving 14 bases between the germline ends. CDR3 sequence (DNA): TGTGCCAGCAGCCCGAGGACAGAAAGCACCGGGGAGCTGTTTTTT. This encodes CASSPRTESTGELFF.

CDR3 region: CASSLGLGVGTQYF. DNA for the CDR3: TGTGCCAGCAGTTTAGGGTTGGGGGTCGGTACGCAGTATTTT. V and J are TRBV27 and TRBJ2-3; D tentatively reads TRBD1 or TRBD2 (5 bases each). This CDR3 contains 14 residues. Germline V gives CDR1 MNHEY, CDR2 SMNVEV (reference sequence). Trimming pared 2 bases from V and 8 bases from J, leaving 14 bases between.

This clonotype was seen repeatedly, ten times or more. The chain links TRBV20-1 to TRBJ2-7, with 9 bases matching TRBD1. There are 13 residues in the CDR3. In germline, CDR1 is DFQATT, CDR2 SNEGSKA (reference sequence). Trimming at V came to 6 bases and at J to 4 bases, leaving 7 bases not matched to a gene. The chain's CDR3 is CSARTGVQYEQYF. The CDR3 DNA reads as TGCAGTGCCAGGACAGGGGTTCAGTACGAGCAGTACTTC.

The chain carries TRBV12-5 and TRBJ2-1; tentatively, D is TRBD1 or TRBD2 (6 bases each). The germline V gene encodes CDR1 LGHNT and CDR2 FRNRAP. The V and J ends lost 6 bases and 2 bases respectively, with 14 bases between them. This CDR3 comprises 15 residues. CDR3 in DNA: TGTGCTAGTGGCAACTCCCGGGGGCCCTACAATGAGCAGTTCTTC. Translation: CASGNSRGPYNEQFF.

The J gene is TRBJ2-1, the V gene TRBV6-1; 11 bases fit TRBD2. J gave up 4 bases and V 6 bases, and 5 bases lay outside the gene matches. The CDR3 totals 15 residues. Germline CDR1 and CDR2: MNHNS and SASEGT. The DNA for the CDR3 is TGTGCCAGCAGGATGGGACTAGCGGATTACAATGAGCAGTTCTTC. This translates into CASRMGLADYNEQFF.

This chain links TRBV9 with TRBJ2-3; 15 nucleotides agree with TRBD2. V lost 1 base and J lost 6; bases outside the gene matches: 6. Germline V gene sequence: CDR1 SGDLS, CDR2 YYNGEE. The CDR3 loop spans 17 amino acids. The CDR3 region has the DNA TGTGCCAGCAGCGTACAAGGACTAGCGGGGGGGCAGGATACGCAGTATTTT. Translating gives CASSVQGLAGGQDTQYF.

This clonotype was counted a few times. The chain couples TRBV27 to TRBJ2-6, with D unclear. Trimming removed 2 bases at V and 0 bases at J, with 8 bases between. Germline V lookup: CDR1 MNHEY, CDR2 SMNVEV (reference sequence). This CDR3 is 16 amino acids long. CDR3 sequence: CASSLPFVSGANVLTF. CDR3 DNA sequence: TGTGCCAGCAGTTTACCGTTCGTCTCTGGGGCCAACGTCCTGACTTTC.

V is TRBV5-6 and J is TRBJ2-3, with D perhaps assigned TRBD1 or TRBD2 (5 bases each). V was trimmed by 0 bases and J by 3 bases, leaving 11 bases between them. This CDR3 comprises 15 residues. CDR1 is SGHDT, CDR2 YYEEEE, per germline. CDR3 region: CASSLALGETDTQYF. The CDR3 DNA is TGTGCCAGCAGCTTGGCACTGGGGGAGACAGATACGCAGTATTTT.

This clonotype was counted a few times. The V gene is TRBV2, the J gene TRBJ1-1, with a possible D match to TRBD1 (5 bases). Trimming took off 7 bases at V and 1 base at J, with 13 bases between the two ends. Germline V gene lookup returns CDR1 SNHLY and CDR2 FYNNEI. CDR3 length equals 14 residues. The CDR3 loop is CASTPRGKNTEAFF. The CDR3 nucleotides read TGTGCCAGCACACCACGGGGGAAGAACACTGAAGCTTTCTTT.

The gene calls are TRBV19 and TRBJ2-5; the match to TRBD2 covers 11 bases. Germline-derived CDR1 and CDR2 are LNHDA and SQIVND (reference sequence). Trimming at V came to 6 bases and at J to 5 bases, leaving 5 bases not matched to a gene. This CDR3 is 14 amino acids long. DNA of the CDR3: TGTGCCAGTAGACTGACTAGCGGGACGGAGACCCAGTACTTC. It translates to CASRLTSGTETQYF.

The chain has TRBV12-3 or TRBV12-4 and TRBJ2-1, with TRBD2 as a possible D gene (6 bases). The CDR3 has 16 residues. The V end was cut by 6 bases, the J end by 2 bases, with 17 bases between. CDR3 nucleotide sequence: TGTGCCAGCAGCCCGTCCCTGGAGGGACCCTACAATGAGCAGTTCTTC. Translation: CASSPSLEGPYNEQFF.

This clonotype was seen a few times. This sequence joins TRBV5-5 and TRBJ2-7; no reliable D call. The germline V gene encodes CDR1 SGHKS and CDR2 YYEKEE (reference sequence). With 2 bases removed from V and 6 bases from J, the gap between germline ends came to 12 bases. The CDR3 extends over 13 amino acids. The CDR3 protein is CASSFRVPGEQYV. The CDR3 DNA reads TGTGCCAGCAGCTTCAGAGTACCGGGCGAGCAGTACGTC.

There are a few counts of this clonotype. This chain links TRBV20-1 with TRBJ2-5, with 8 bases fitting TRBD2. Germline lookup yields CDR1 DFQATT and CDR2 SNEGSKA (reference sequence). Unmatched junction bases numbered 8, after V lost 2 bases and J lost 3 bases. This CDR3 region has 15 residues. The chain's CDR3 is CSARYRLAKKETQYF. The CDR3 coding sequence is TGCAGTGCTAGATACAGACTAGCGAAGAAAGAGACCCAGTACTTC.

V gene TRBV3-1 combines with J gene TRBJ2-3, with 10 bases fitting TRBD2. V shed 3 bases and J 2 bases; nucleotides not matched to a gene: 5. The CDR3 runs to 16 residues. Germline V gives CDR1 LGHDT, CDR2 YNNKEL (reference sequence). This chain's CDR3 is CASSHWTSGNTDTQYF. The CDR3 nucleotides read TGTGCCAGCAGCCACTGGACTAGCGGAAACACAGATACGCAGTATTTT.

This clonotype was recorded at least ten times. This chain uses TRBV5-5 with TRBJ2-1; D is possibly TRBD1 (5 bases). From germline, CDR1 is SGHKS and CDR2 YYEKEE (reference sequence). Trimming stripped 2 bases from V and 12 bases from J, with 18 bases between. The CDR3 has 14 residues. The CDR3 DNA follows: TGTGCCAGCAGCTTTATTGGGGCCCTAGGTGGGCAGTTCTTC. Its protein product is CASSFIGALGGQFF.